Below, one TCR beta chain is given with its context. The antigen is not known. The data derive from a study of cytomegalovirus exposure and HLA in healthy donors. About the research overall: Unique TCRs numbering 75 million to 95 million, obtained from HLA-typed donors, made up an early data release.

Trimming removed 0 bases at V and 4 bases at J, with 11 bases between. The germline gives CDR1 SGHNT, CDR2 YYREEE (reference sequence). The CDR3 consists of 15 residues. Study-wide results and caveats: Earlier results showed most TCR beta V segments being productive about 87% or about 30% of the time.

The PCR employed 60 Vbeta primers together with 13 Jbeta primers. The table came from immunoSEQ multiplex PCR; TCRdb's copy has only in-frame clones and leaves some out. In the table there are under 200,000 clones, 79% of which are singletons. The chain is built from TRBV5-4 and TRBJ2-1; D may be TRBD2 (6 bases). Input material: PBMCs. The sequence was collected from a woman in her 40s in good health and CMV-seronegative. CDR3 nucleotides: TGTGCCAGCAGCTTGGGGGACTTAGGGTACAATGAGCAGTTCTTC. Translation gives CASSLGDLGYNEQFF.